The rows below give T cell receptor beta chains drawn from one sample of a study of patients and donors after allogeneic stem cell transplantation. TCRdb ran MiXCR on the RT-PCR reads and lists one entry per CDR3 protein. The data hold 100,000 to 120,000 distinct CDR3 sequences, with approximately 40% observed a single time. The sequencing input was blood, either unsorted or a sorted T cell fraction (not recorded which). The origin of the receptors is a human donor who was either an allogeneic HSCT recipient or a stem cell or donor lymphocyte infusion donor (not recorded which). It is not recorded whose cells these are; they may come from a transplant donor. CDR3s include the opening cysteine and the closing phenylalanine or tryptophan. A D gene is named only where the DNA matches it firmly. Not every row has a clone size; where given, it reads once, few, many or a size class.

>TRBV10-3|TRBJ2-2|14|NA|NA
TGTGCCATCAGTGAGCAGGGGACCACCGGGGAGCTGTTTTTT
CAISEQGTTGELFF
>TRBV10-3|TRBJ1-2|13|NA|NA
TGTGCCATCAGTGGGGCGTCCGTCTATGGCTACACCTTC
CAISGASVYGYTF
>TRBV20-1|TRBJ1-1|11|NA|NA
TGCAGTGCTCTGGGAAACACTGAAGCTTTCTTT
CSALGNTEAFF
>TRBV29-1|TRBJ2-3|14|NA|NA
TGCAGCGTCCCAAGACAGCTGTTCACAGATACGCAGTATTTT
CSVPRQLFTDTQYF
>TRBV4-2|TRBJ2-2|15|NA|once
TGTGCCAGCAGCCAAGGGAACAGGGAAGTCGGGGAGCTGTTTTTT
CASSQGNREVGELFF
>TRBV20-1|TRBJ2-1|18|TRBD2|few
TGCAGTGCCCATGGGACTAGCGGGAGGACATCCCCTTACAATGAGCAGTTCTTC
CSAHGTSGRTSPYNEQFF
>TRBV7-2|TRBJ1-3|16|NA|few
TGTGCCAGCAGCTTAGGGGGGGCGAGCTCTGGAAACACCATATATTTT
CASSLGGASSGNTIYF
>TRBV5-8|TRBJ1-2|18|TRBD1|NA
TGTGCCAGCAGCTTTTCACGAAACTGGGACAGGGGGAACTATGGCTACACCTTC
CASSFSRNWDRGNYGYTF
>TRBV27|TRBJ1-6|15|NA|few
TGTGCCAGCAGTTTAGGGCCAGGGGCAATATCACCCCTCCACTTT
CASSLGPGAISPLHF
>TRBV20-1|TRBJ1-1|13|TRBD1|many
TGCAGTGCCACTCGGGACAGGAGCACTGAAGCTTTCTTT
CSATRDRSTEAFF
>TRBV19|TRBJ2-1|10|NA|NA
TGTGCCAGTAGTGGTTATGAGCAGTTCTTC
CASSGYEQFF